Following are 17 T cell receptor beta chains from one sample sequenced in a study of PD-1 blockade in classical Hodgkin lymphoma. All patients experienced relapse after autologous stem cell transplantation, and brentuximab vedotin exposure was variable. Clones were sequenced by immunoSEQ multiplex PCR, and TCRdb holds only the in-frame ones, with some missing. The sample holds about 19,000 clones, 70% to 90% seen once. The sequences come from peripheral blood mononuclear cells (PBMCs), collected before the second cycle of nivolumab. The receptor set was obtained from a human donor with classical Hodgkin lymphoma.

V gene TRBV6-1 combines with J gene TRBJ1-1, with TRBD1 matching over 8 bases. V was clipped by 1 base and J by 12 bases; unmatched bases: 7. Per the germline V gene, CDR1 is MNHNS and CDR2 is SASEGT. The CDR3 is 13 amino acids. CDR3 amino acids: CASSEGRGQISFF. CDR3 DNA: TGTGCCAGCAGTGAAGGCAGGGGGCAGATTTCTTTCTTT.

The chain has TRBV4-3 and TRBJ2-5, with D uncertain. This CDR3 has 16 residues. V was pared by 4 bases and J by 1 base, with 16 bases between. The V gene's germline CDR1 is LGHNA and CDR2 YSLEER. This CDR3 is CASSPSLGRSQETQYF. The CDR3 nucleotides are TGCGCCAGCAGCCCGAGCTTAGGACGGAGCCAAGAGACCCAGTACTTC.

The rearrangement joins TRBV5-1 to TRBJ2-7, with a tentative D call TRBD1 (6 bases). In germline, CDR1 is SGHRS, CDR2 YFSETQ. CDR3 length: 15 residues. Trimming took off 0 bases at V and 3 bases at J, with 13 bases between the two ends. The CDR3 region is CASSLVQGGNYEQYF. The CDR3 bases are TGCGCCAGCAGCTTGGTACAGGGTGGAAACTACGAGCAGTACTTC.

The chain links TRBV7-8 to TRBJ1-6; D is unresolved. Looked up from germline, CDR1 is SGHVS and CDR2 is FQNEAQ. The CDR3 is made up of 14 amino acids. Trimming removed 0 bases from V and 8 bases from J, with 8 bases in between. The CDR3 region has the DNA TGTGCCAGCAGCTTAGCTCTCGGGGATTCACCCCTCCACTTT. Translation gives CASSLALGDSPLHF.

The V gene is TRBV25-1, the J gene TRBJ1-3; 10 bases are shared with TRBD1. The CDR3 contains 15 residues. Germline loops: CDR1 MGHDK, CDR2 SYGVNS. J gave up 4 bases and V 2 bases, and 2 bases lay outside the gene matches. The CDR3 DNA is TGTGCCAGCAGTGAAGACAGGGGGCTCGGAAACACCATATATTTT. Its protein product is CASSEDRGLGNTIYF. The full variable domain, with the rest looked up from reference TRBV25-1 and TRBJ1-3, is EADIYQTPRYLVIGTGKKITLECSQTMGHDKMYWYQQDPGMELHLIHYSYGVNSTEKGDLSSESTVSRIRTEHFPLTLESARPSHTSQYLCASSEDRGLGNTIYFGEGSWLTVV.

The chain joins TRBV5-1 to TRBJ2-5; D is undetermined. The CDR3 has 14 residues. Trimming shortened V by 1 base and J by 3 bases, and 10 bases separated the two germline ends. Germline V lookup: CDR1 SGHRS, CDR2 YFSETQ. The CDR3 region is CASSLLGLKETQYF. The CDR3 region has the DNA TGCGCCAGCAGCTTGTTAGGGCTTAAAGAGACCCAGTACTTC.

The chain is built from TRBV5-1 and TRBJ1-4, with TRBD1 matching 7 bases. Losses at the gene ends were 3 bases for V and 6 bases for J; bases not matched to a gene: 8. Germline V gene lookup returns CDR1 SGHRS and CDR2 YFSETQ. This CDR3 spans 15 amino acids. CDR3 sequence: CASSSAGTEDEKLFF. CDR3 DNA sequence: TGCGCCAGCAGCTCGGCCGGGACAGAAGATGAAAAACTGTTTTTT.

The chain links TRBV6-6 to TRBJ2-7; no reliable D call. The ends were cut back, 5 bases at V and 5 bases at J, with 7 bases in the middle. The germline gives CDR1 MNHNY, CDR2 SVGAGI (reference sequence). This CDR3 region has 11 residues. The CDR3: CASSLYNEQYF. The CDR3 nucleotides read TGTGCCAGCAGTCTCTACAACGAGCAGTACTTC.

This sequence joins TRBV6-5 and TRBJ1-2; TRBD1 matches 7 bases. The CDR3 is made up of 15 amino acids. Per the germline V gene, CDR1 is MNHEY and CDR2 is SVGAGI. V shed 6 bases and J 1 base; nucleotides not matched to a gene: 8. This CDR3 reads CASSLTGMINYGYTF. DNA for the CDR3: TGTGCCAGCAGCCTGACAGGGATGATTAACTATGGCTACACCTTC.

This clone was counted a few times. The V and J genes are TRBV5-1 and TRBJ2-7; D is perhaps TRBD2 (6 bases). The germline V gene has CDR1 SGHRS and CDR2 YFSETQ. The CDR3 is made up of 15 amino acids. Trimming stripped 0 bases from V and 6 bases from J, with 16 bases between. CDR3 bases: TGCGCCAGCAGCTTGGTTGTGGGGCCGGAGGGCGAGCAGTACTTC. This encodes CASSLVVGPEGEQYF. Full variable domain (outside the CDR3, taken from reference TRBV5-1 and TRBJ2-7): KAGVTQTPRYLIKTRGQQVTLSCSPISGHRSVSWYQQTPGQGLQFLFEYFSETQRNKGNFPGRFSGRQFSNSRSEMNVSTLELGDSALYLCASSLVVGPEGEQYFGPGTRLTVT.

This clone was detected a few times. This sequence joins TRBV12-2 and TRBJ2-7. TRBV12-2 is a recognized pseudogene. The CDR3 is made up of 16 amino acids. Here the CDR3 reads CASRCTPTAETYEQYF. CDR3 DNA: TGTGCAAGTCGCTGCACCCCGACGGCAGAGACCTACGAGCAGTACTTC.

This clone was recorded once. V gene TRBV7-3 combines with J gene TRBJ2-3, with unresolved D. This CDR3 contains 13 residues. V lost 1 base to trimming and J lost 1 base, with 3 bases between them. Germline assignment: CDR1 SGHTA and CDR2 FQGTGA. CDR3 protein: CASSLIRTDTQYF. DNA for the CDR3: TGTGCCAGCAGCTTAATTCGCACAGATACGCAGTATTTT.

The chain combines TRBV20-1 with TRBJ1-4; D gene unclear. This CDR3 region has 11 residues. Germline-derived CDR1 and CDR2 are DFQATT and SNEGSKA (reference sequence). As DNA, the CDR3 is TGCTGCGGACTGCTGGTTGAAAAACTGTTTTTT. Amino acids: CCGLLVEKLFF.

The CDR3 reads CSVRTGSSYEQYF. CDR3 sequence (DNA): TGCAGCGTTCGGACAGGTTCTTCCTACGAGCAGTACTTC. The chain carries TRBV29-1 and TRBJ2-7; 7 positions agree with TRBD1. This CDR3 has 13 residues. V was clipped by 5 bases and J by 1 base; unmatched bases: 5. Germline V gene sequence: CDR1 SQVTM, CDR2 ANQGSEA.

The chain uses TRBV5-1 and TRBJ2-3; D possibly corresponds to TRBD2 (6 bases). The CDR3 is 15 residues long. V dropped 4 bases and J dropped 2 bases, with 14 bases sitting between them. Germline CDR1 reads SGHRS; CDR2 reads YFSETQ. The CDR3 spells CASSTGTSPTDTQYF. The CDR3 DNA reads TGCGCCAGCAGCACCGGGACTTCACCCACAGATACGCAGTATTTT. Combining the CDR3 with reference TRBV5-1 and TRBJ2-3 gives the whole variable domain KAGVTQTPRYLIKTRGQQVTLSCSPISGHRSVSWYQQTPGQGLQFLFEYFSETQRNKGNFPGRFSGRQFSNSRSEMNVSTLELGDSALYLCASSTGTSPTDTQYFGPGTRLTVL.

As DNA, the CDR3 is TGTGCCAGCAGCCTAGACTACGAGCAGTACTTC. This translates into CASSLDYEQYF. This rearrangement joins TRBV7-9 to TRBJ2-7; no definite D call. The length of the CDR3 is 11 residues. V was trimmed by 5 bases and J by 3 bases, leaving 5 bases between them. Germline CDR1 SEHNR, CDR2 FQNEAQ (reference sequence). The full variable domain, completed using reference TRBV7-9 and TRBJ2-7, is DTGVSQNPRHKITKRGQNVTFRCDPISEHNRLYWYRQTLGQGPEFLTYFQNEAQLEKSRLLSDRFSAERPKGSFSTLEIQRTEQGDSAMYLCASSLDYEQYFGPGTRLTVT.

J is TRBJ2-3 and V is TRBV19; 9 nucleotides line up with TRBD2. Germline trimming cut 2 bases from V and 2 bases from J; bases unmatched to any gene: 8. CDR3 length equals 17 residues. Germline CDR1 reads LNHDA; CDR2 reads SQIVND (reference sequence). CDR3 sequence reads: CASSIISSGGLTDTQYF. DNA for the CDR3: TGTGCCAGTAGTATAATCTCGAGCGGGGGGCTCACAGATACGCAGTATTTT.